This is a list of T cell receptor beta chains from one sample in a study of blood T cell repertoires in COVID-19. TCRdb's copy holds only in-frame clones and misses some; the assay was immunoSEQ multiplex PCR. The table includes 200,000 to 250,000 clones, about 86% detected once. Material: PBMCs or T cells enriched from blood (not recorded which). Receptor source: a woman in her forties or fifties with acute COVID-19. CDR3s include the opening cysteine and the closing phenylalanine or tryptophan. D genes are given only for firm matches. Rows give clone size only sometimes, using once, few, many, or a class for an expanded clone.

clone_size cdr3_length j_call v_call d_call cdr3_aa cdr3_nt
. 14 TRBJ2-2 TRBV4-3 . CASSHRLNTGELFF TGCGCCAGCAGCCATAGACTTAACACCGGGGAGCTGTTTTTT
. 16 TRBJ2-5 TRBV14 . CASGTIIAELGETQYF TGTGCCAGCGGGACCATTATAGCGGAACTAGGGGAGACCCAGTACTTC
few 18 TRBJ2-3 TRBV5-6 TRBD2 CASSLGGLAGGALDTQYF TGTGCCAGCAGCTTGGGCGGACTAGCGGGAGGGGCTCTAGATACGCAGTATTTT
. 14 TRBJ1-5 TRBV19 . CASSIAQVNQPQHF TGTGCCAGTAGTATAGCCCAGGTCAATCAGCCCCAGCATTTT
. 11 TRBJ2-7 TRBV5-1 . CASSGGFEQYF TGCGCCAGCAGCGGCGGTTTCGAGCAGTACTTC
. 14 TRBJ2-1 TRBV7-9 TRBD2 CASSLPSGRNEQFF TGTGCCAGCAGCTTACCTAGCGGGAGGAATGAGCAGTTCTTC
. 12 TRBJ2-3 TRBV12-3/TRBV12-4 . CASSLQADTQYF TGTGCCAGCAGCCTACAGGCAGATACGCAGTATTTT
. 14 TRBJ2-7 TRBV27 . CASSWAGQHYEQYF TGTGCCAGCAGTTGGGCGGGACAGCACTACGAGCAGTACTTC
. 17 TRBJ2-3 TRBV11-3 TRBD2 CASSYPGLALGTDTQYF TGTGCCAGCAGTTACCCGGGACTAGCGTTGGGCACAGATACGCAGTATTTT
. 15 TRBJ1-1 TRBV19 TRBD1 CASIRSGGANTEAFF TGTGCCAGTATAAGATCAGGGGGCGCTAACACTGAAGCTTTCTTT
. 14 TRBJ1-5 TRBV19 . CASSKTEFNQPQHF TGTGCCAGTAGCAAAACAGAATTCAATCAGCCCCAGCATTTT
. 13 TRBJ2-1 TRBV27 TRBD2 CASRAGPYNEQFF TGTGCCAGCAGAGCGGGACCCTACAATGAGCAGTTCTTC
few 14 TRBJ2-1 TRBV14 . CASSPRTFYNEQFF TGTGCCAGCAGTCCACGGACTTTTTACAATGAGCAGTTCTTC
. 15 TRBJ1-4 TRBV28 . CASGLTGATNEKLFF TGTGCCAGCGGCCTGACGGGAGCAACTAATGAAAAACTGTTTTTT
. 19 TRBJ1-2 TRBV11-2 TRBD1 CASSLPPGTGPLVHYGYTF TGTGCCAGCAGCTTACCGCCGGGGACAGGTCCCCTGGTCCACTATGGCTACACCTTC
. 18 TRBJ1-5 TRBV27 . CASTLGWEGDNSNQPQHF TGTGCCAGCACCCTTGGGTGGGAGGGAGATAATAGCAATCAGCCCCAGCATTTT
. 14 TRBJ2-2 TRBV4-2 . CASSRGWGAGELFF TGTGCCAGCAGCCGGGGTTGGGGGGCCGGGGAGCTGTTTTTT
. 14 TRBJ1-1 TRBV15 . CATSRDVRGTEAFF TGTGCCACCAGCAGAGATGTCAGGGGAACTGAAGCTTTCTTT
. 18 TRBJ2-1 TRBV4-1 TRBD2 CASSHLRTSGRVYNEQFF TGCGCCAGCAGCCACCTCCGGACTAGCGGGAGGGTTTACAATGAGCAGTTCTTC
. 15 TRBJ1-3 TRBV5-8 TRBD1 CASSYNRGPGNTIYF TGTGCCAGCAGCTATAACAGGGGGCCTGGAAACACCATATATTTT
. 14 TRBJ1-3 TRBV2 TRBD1 CASSGQGSGNTIYF TGTGCCAGCAGTGGACAGGGCTCTGGAAACACCATATATTTT
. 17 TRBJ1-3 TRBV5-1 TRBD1 CASSYNPGQSSGNTIYF TGCGCCAGCAGCTATAACCCGGGACAGAGCTCTGGAAACACCATATATTTT